This is a list of T cell receptor beta chains from one sample in a study of CD8 T cells in Susac syndrome. Each CDR3 protein gets one entry after TCRdb re-called the immunoSEQ multiplex PCR reads with MiXCR. The data show 150,000 to 200,000 distinct CDR3 sequences, around 90% seen once. Material for sequencing was CD4+ T cells from PBMCs. These receptors were taken from a human donor in good health. Both conserved end residues are part of each CDR3. The order of the fields is D gene, J gene, V gene, clone size, CDR3 DNA, CDR3 protein. A D gene is named only where the DNA matches it firmly. Size tells how often a clone was seen (once, few, many) or the class of an expanded clone, and some rows leave it out.

d_call: -; j_call: TRBJ1-4; v_call: TRBV20-1; clone_size: -; cdr3_nt: TGCAGTGCTAGAGATCCCCCAGGGCTACCTTTT; cdr3_aa: CSARDPPGLPF
d_call: TRBD1; j_call: TRBJ1-2; v_call: TRBV29-1; clone_size: -; cdr3_nt: TGCAGCGCCGCGACAGGGGATTATGGCTACACCTTC; cdr3_aa: CSAATGDYGYTF
d_call: -; j_call: TRBJ2-2; v_call: TRBV28; clone_size: -; cdr3_nt: TGTGCCAGCAGACTAGGAGGGGGAGGGCCCACCGGGGAGCTGTTTTTT; cdr3_aa: CASRLGGGGPTGELFF
d_call: -; j_call: TRBJ2-1; v_call: TRBV19; clone_size: few; cdr3_nt: TGTGCCAGTAGGGGCGGGCCTTACAATGAGCAGTTCTTC; cdr3_aa: CASRGGPYNEQFF
d_call: -; j_call: TRBJ1-2; v_call: TRBV6-6; clone_size: once; cdr3_nt: TGTGCCAGCTTCTCCCCCGGGGACCCAGGGAGCTACACCTTC; cdr3_aa: CASFSPGDPGSYTF
d_call: -; j_call: TRBJ1-2; v_call: TRBV7-9; clone_size: -; cdr3_nt: TGTGCCAGCAGCTTATCGGGCTACACCTTC; cdr3_aa: CASSLSGYTF
d_call: -; j_call: TRBJ2-2; v_call: TRBV7-9; clone_size: -; cdr3_nt: TGTGCCAGCAGCCACCGCAGGGGTGGAGAGATCCACACCGGGGAGCTGTTTTTT; cdr3_aa: CASSHRRGGEIHTGELFF
d_call: TRBD1; j_call: TRBJ1-5; v_call: TRBV6-6; clone_size: -; cdr3_nt: TGTGCCAGCAGTTACGGGCAGGGGGTTAATCAGCCCCAGCATTTT; cdr3_aa: CASSYGQGVNQPQHF
d_call: -; j_call: TRBJ1-3; v_call: TRBV9; clone_size: -; cdr3_nt: TGTGCCAGCAGCCCACAAAGTTCGGGAAGGTACTCTGGAAACACCATATATTTT; cdr3_aa: CASSPQSSGRYSGNTIYF
d_call: TRBD1; j_call: TRBJ2-7; v_call: TRBV28; clone_size: -; cdr3_nt: TGTGCCAGCAGTGCACCGGGACAGGCCTACGAGCAGTACTTC; cdr3_aa: CASSAPGQAYEQYF
d_call: -; j_call: TRBJ1-1; v_call: TRBV19; clone_size: -; cdr3_nt: TGTGCCAGTAGTATAAGTTTGGGACCGCCAAGCACTGAAGCTTTCTTT; cdr3_aa: CASSISLGPPSTEAFF
d_call: -; j_call: TRBJ1-1; v_call: TRBV28; clone_size: -; cdr3_nt: TGTGCCAGCAGTTTACCTCCTCGTCCCTGGCTGGCTTTCTTT; cdr3_aa: CASSLPPRPWLAFF
d_call: -; j_call: TRBJ1-6; v_call: TRBV2; clone_size: once; cdr3_nt: TGTGCCAGCAGTGTCGGTGAAGGAGCTTCACCCCTCCACTTT; cdr3_aa: CASSVGEGASPLHF
d_call: -; j_call: TRBJ2-1; v_call: TRBV5-1; clone_size: -; cdr3_nt: TGCGCCAGCATCCGCGGGGACTTGGTATCATTCAGCGAGCAGTTCTTC; cdr3_aa: CASIRGDLVSFSEQFF
d_call: -; j_call: TRBJ2-3; v_call: TRBV5-1; clone_size: once; cdr3_nt: TGCGCCAGCAGCCGGACCCTGGCAGTAATCACAGATACGCAGTATTTT; cdr3_aa: CASSRTLAVITDTQYF
d_call: TRBD2; j_call: TRBJ2-5; v_call: TRBV15; clone_size: once; cdr3_nt: TGTGCCACCAGCAGCGGACGCGGGAGAGAAGAGACCCAGTACTTC; cdr3_aa: CATSSGRGREETQYF
d_call: -; j_call: TRBJ1-1; v_call: TRBV11-2; clone_size: -; cdr3_nt: TGTGCCAGCAGCGCACAGGTACGCATGAACACTGAAGCTTTCTTT; cdr3_aa: CASSAQVRMNTEAFF
d_call: TRBD1; j_call: TRBJ2-7; v_call: TRBV28; clone_size: -; cdr3_nt: TGTGCCAGCCGGACAGGGGCTATGTACGAGCAGTACTTC; cdr3_aa: CASRTGAMYEQYF
d_call: -; j_call: TRBJ1-1; v_call: TRBV5-1; clone_size: -; cdr3_nt: TGCGCCAGCAGCTTGGAATTGAACACTGAAGCTTTCTTT; cdr3_aa: CASSLELNTEAFF
d_call: TRBD2; j_call: TRBJ2-7; v_call: TRBV6-2/TRBV6-3; clone_size: -; cdr3_nt: TGTGCCAGCAGCGACCCCTTCGGGAGGGGCTACGAGCAGTACTTC; cdr3_aa: CASSDPFGRGYEQYF
d_call: -; j_call: TRBJ2-1; v_call: TRBV20-1; clone_size: -; cdr3_nt: TGCAGTGCTACGAGAGGTTATAACAATGAGCAGTTCTTC; cdr3_aa: CSATRGYNNEQFF
d_call: TRBD2; j_call: TRBJ2-1; v_call: TRBV7-2; clone_size: -; cdr3_nt: TGTGCCAGCAGCTTAGCGCTACTAGCGGGGGGCCGCGATGAGCAGTTCTTC; cdr3_aa: CASSLALLAGGRDEQFF
d_call: -; j_call: TRBJ1-2; v_call: TRBV9; clone_size: -; cdr3_nt: TGTGCCAGCAGCACCAGAGACATCGTCACGGGCTATGGCTACACCTTC; cdr3_aa: CASSTRDIVTGYGYTF